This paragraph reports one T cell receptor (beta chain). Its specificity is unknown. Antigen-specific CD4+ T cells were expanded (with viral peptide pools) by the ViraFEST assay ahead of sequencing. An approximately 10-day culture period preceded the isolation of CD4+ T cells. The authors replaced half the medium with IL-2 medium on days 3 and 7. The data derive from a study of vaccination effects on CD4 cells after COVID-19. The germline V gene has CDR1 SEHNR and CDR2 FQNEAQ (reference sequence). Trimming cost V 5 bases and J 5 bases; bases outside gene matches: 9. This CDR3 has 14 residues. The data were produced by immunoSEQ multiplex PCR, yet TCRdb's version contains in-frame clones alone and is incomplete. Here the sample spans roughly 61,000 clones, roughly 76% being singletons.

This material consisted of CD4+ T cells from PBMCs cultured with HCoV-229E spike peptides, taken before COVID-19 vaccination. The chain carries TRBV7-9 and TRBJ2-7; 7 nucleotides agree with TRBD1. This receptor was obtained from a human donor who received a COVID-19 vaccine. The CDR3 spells CASSIPDRVHEQYV. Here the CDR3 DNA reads TGTGCCAGCAGCATTCCCGACAGGGTCCACGAGCAGTACGTC.